The 19 T cell receptor beta chains reported below all come from one sample, sequenced in a study of shared clonotypes between healthy human individuals. Naive CD8 cells, CD45RO-negative and positively selected for CCR7, excluded terminally differentiated effector memory CD45RA+ cells. Measured with immunoSEQ multiplex PCR; TCRdb has only the in-frame clones, and not every one. The sample has around 600,000 clones, roughly 95% seen once; the top ten hold over 0.095%. Sequences were obtained from naive CD8+ T cells sorted from blood. The receptors shown here come from a young woman in good health.

This chain links TRBV6-5 with TRBJ2-6; no reliable D call. V was clipped by 7 bases and J by 0 bases, with 10 bases between them. The germline V gene encodes CDR1 MNHEY and CDR2 SVGAGI. The CDR3 covers 15 residues. CDR3 nucleotides: TGTGCCAGCACCGTCTGGCTCTCTGGGGCCAACGTCCTGACTTTC. It translates to CASTVWLSGANVLTF.

The chain links TRBV15 to TRBJ1-4, with 8 bases matching TRBD1. V lost 3 bases and J lost 8; bases outside the gene matches: 8. The CDR3 spans 15 residues. Germline assignment: CDR1 LNHNV and CDR2 YYDKDF (reference sequence). CDR3 residues: CATSRSRTGTEKLFF. The DNA of the CDR3 is TGTGCCACCAGCAGGAGTAGGACAGGGACCGAAAAACTGTTTTTT.

J is TRBJ2-1 and V is TRBV4-1; D is unresolved. Trimming cost V 4 bases and J 9 bases, with 22 bases left between them. This CDR3 is built from 16 residues. Germline V CDR1 and CDR2: MGHRA, YSYEKL. DNA of the CDR3: TGCGCCAGCAGCCTAACCATAGGCACCCCTAATACTGAGCAGTTCTTC. Translating it yields CASSLTIGTPNTEQFF.

A single count supports this clone. The chain carries TRBV6-1 and TRBJ1-5; D call uncertain. The CDR3 length is 16 residues. V shed 2 bases and J shed 0 bases, with 11 bases lying between them. Germline lookup yields CDR1 MNHNS and CDR2 SASEGT. The CDR3 nucleotides are TGTGCCAGCAGTGAACCGGAGCGTTATAGCAATCAGCCCCAGCATTTT. Encoded protein: CASSEPERYSNQPQHF.

The chain links TRBV5-4 to TRBJ2-2; 13 nucleotides line up with TRBD2. CDR1 is SGHNT, CDR2 YYREEE, per germline (reference sequence). The CDR3 extends over 15 amino acids. V lost 4 bases to trimming and J lost 7 bases; unmatched junction nucleotides: 4. This chain's CDR3 is CASSRTSGSLGELFF. In nucleotides, the CDR3 is TGTGCCAGCAGCCGGACTAGCGGGAGTCTCGGGGAGCTGTTTTTT.

V is TRBV27 and J is TRBJ2-2; D is possibly TRBD1 (5 bases). The CDR3 is 14 amino acids. Trimming pared 5 bases from V and 5 bases from J, leaving 12 bases between. CDR1 is MNHEY, CDR2 SMNVEV, per germline (reference sequence). CDR3: CASSTGLGTGELFF. In nucleotides, the CDR3 is TGTGCCAGCAGTACAGGCCTCGGGACCGGGGAGCTGTTTTTT.

The chain employs TRBV5-6 and TRBJ2-1, with TRBD2 matching 8 bases. V lost 6 bases and J lost 9; bases outside the gene matches: 8. In germline, CDR1 is SGHDT, CDR2 YYEEEE. The CDR3 extends over 13 amino acids. The DNA of the CDR3 is TGTGCCAGCACCCGTAGCGGGGTTGGTGAGCAGTTCTTC. Translation gives CASTRSGVGEQFF.

For the CDR3, the DNA is TGTGCCAGCAGTGGATCAACCGGGACTAAAGGCAATGAGCAGTTCTTC. This codes for CASSGSTGTKGNEQFF. The rearrangement uses TRBV2 and TRBJ2-1, with 7 bases matching TRBD2. J gave up 6 bases and V 4 bases, and 12 bases lay outside the gene matches. The CDR3 is 16 residues long. Germline assignment: CDR1 SNHLY and CDR2 FYNNEI.

This clone was seen just once. This sequence joins TRBV27 and TRBJ2-1; the D gene is possibly TRBD2 (5 bases). The V gene lost 1 base and the J gene lost 9 bases, with 13 bases spanning the gap. Germline CDR1 MNHEY, CDR2 SMNVEV (reference sequence). The CDR3 has 14 amino acids. In DNA, the CDR3 is TGTGCCAGCAGTTTATTTGGAACTGCGGGTGAGCAGTTCTTC. Its translation: CASSLFGTAGEQFF.

The V and J genes are TRBV5-4 and TRBJ2-3, with 9 positions matching TRBD1. The germline V gene encodes CDR1 SGHNT and CDR2 YYREEE (reference sequence). Trimming removed 5 bases from V and 1 base from J; junction bases left unmatched: 8. The CDR3 runs to 16 residues. The CDR3 loop reads CASSNTGGWGTDTQYF. DNA of the CDR3: TGTGCCAGCAGTAACACAGGGGGCTGGGGCACAGATACGCAGTATTTT.

The chain recombines TRBV27 with TRBJ2-7; D unclear. Germline lookup yields CDR1 MNHEY and CDR2 SMNVEV (reference sequence). The CDR3 sequence is 13 residues long. Trimming took 6 bases from V and 1 from J, leaving 10 bases between them. The CDR3 region has the DNA TGTGCCAGCAGCCCCCGGAATTCCTACGAGCAGTACTTC. Its protein product is CASSPRNSYEQYF.

J is TRBJ1-4 and V is TRBV11-2, with 7 positions matching TRBD1. V lost 5 bases, J lost 8 bases, and 8 bases stayed unmatched. In germline, CDR1 is SGHAT, CDR2 FQNNGV. The CDR3 has 14 residues. The CDR3 DNA is TGTGCCAGCAGCGGGTACAGGGGCGGCGAAAAACTGTTTTTT. It specifies CASSGYRGGEKLFF.

The V gene is TRBV11-2, the J gene TRBJ2-5; a possible D gene is TRBD1 (6 bases). The CDR3 spans 15 residues. V was clipped by 1 base and J by 5 bases, with 14 bases between them. Germline V lookup: CDR1 SGHAT, CDR2 FQNNGV. CDR3 residues: CASSLVGASGETQYF. CDR3 coding DNA: TGTGCCAGCAGCTTAGTGGGGGCGTCTGGGGAGACCCAGTACTTC. Filled out from reference TRBV11-2 and TRBJ2-5, the complete variable domain reads EAGVAQSPRYKIIEKRQSVAFWCNPISGHATLYWYQQILGQGPKLLIQFQNNGVVDDSQLPKDRFSAERLKGVDSTLKIQPAKLEDSAVYLCASSLVGASGETQYFGPGTRLLVL.

The V and J genes are TRBV19 and TRBJ2-7; D may correspond to TRBD1 or TRBD2 (5 bases each). The CDR3 loop spans 13 amino acids. Deletions cut 5 bases from V and 0 bases from J, with 8 bases between. Germline lookup yields CDR1 LNHDA and CDR2 SQIVND (reference sequence). This chain's CDR3 is CASSGTSSYEQYF. Here the CDR3 DNA reads TGTGCCAGTAGTGGGACGAGCTCCTACGAGCAGTACTTC.

V and J are TRBV28 and TRBJ2-5; 7 nucleotides agree with TRBD1. The CDR3 is 15 amino acids. Losses at the gene ends were 1 base for V and 5 bases for J; bases not matched to a gene: 7. Germline CDR1 and CDR2: MDHEN and SYDVKM. CDR3 sequence (DNA): TGTGCCAGCAGTTTATCGGGACAGCTCCAGGAGACCCAGTACTTC. Translated: CASSLSGQLQETQYF. The full variable domain, its missing parts supplied by reference TRBV28 and TRBJ2-5, is DVKVTQSSRYLVKRTGEKVFLECVQDMDHENMFWYRQDPGLGLRLIYFSYDVKMKEKGDIPEGYSVSREKKERFSLILESASTNQTSMYLCASSLSGQLQETQYFGPGTRLLVL.

The rearrangement links TRBV28 to TRBJ2-5, with unresolved D. The CDR3 totals 15 residues. V was pared by 6 bases and J by 1 base, with 15 bases between. Germline V gene lookup returns CDR1 MDHEN and CDR2 SYDVKM. In DNA, the CDR3 is TGTGCCAGCAGCCTTCAGTTGTATTTCCAAGAGACCCAGTACTTC. It is translated as CASSLQLYFQETQYF.

The J gene is TRBJ2-1, the V gene TRBV28, with D uncertain. This CDR3 is 15 amino acids long. V shed 6 bases and J shed 0 bases, with 12 bases lying between them. The germline V gene has CDR1 MDHEN and CDR2 SYDVKM. The CDR3: CASSQSDSSYNEQFF. CDR3 in DNA: TGTGCCAGCAGCCAATCGGATAGCTCCTACAATGAGCAGTTCTTC.

This clone was seen a single time. V and J are TRBV13 and TRBJ2-1; TRBD1 matches 8 bases. The CDR3 is 15 residues long. Germline values: CDR1 PRHDT, CDR2 FYEKMQ (reference sequence). V lost 3 bases to trimming and J lost 6 bases; unmatched junction nucleotides: 7. CDR3 nucleotide sequence: TGTGCCAGCAGCTTTTCGACAGGGGAGTTCAATGAGCAGTTCTTC. The encoded protein is CASSFSTGEFNEQFF.

The chain has TRBV5-5 and TRBJ1-2; a possible D gene is TRBD1 (6 bases). The CDR3 sequence is 14 residues long. Trimming pared 3 bases from V and 4 bases from J, leaving 13 bases between. CDR1 SGHKS and CDR2 YYEKEE come from the germline V gene (reference sequence). The CDR3 loop is CASSWWGLSYGYTF. In DNA, the CDR3 is TGTGCCAGCAGCTGGTGGGGGCTGAGCTATGGCTACACCTTC. The whole variable domain, filled in from reference TRBV5-5 and TRBJ1-2, reads DAGVTQSPTHLIKTRGQQVTLRCSPISGHKSVSWYQQVLGQGPQFIFQYYEKEERGRGNFPDRFSARQFPNYSSELNVNALLLGDSALYLCASSWWGLSYGYTFGSGTRLTVV.